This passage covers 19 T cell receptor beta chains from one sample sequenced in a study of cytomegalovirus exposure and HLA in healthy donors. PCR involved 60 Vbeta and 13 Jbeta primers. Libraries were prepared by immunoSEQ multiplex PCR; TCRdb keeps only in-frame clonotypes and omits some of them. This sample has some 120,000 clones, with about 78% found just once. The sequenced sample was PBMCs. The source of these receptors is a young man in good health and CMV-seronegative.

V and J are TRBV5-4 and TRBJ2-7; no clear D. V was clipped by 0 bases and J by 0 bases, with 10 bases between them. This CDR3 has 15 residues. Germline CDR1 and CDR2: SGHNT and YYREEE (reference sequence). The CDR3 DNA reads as TGTGCCAGCAGCTTGGGGGCCCGAAGCTCCTACGAGCAGTACTTC. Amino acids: CASSLGARSSYEQYF.

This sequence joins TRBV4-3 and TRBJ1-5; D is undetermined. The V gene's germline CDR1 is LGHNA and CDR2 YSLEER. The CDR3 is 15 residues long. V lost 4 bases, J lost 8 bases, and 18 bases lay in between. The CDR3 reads CASSRGLEGIEPQHF. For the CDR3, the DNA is TGCGCCAGCAGCCGAGGATTGGAGGGAATTGAGCCCCAGCATTTT.

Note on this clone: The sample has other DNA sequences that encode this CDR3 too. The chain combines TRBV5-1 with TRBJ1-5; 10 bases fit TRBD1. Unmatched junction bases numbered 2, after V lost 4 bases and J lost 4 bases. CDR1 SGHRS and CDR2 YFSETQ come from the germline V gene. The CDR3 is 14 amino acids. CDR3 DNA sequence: TGCGCCAGCAGCCCGGGACAGGGGAATCAGCCCCAGCATTTT. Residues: CASSPGQGNQPQHF.

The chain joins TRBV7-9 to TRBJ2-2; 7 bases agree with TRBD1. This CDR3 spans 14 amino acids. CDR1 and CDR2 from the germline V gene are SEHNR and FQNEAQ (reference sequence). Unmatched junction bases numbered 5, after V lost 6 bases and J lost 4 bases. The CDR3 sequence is CASSRQGSTGELFF. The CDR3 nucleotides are TGTGCCAGCAGTCGACAGGGATCCACCGGGGAGCTGTTTTTT.

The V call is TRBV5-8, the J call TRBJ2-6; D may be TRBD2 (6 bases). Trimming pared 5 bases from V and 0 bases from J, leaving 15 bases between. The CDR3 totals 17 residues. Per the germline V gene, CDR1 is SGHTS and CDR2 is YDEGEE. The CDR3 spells CASSGGTLSSGANVLTF. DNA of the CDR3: TGTGCCAGCAGTGGCGGGACGTTAAGCTCTGGGGCCAACGTCCTGACTTTC. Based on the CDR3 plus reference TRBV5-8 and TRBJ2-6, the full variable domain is EAGVTQSPTHLIKTRGQQATLRCSPISGHTSVYWYQQALGLGLQFLLWYDEGEERNRGNFPPRFSGRQFPNYSSELNVNALELEDSALYLCASSGGTLSSGANVLTFGAGSRLTVL.

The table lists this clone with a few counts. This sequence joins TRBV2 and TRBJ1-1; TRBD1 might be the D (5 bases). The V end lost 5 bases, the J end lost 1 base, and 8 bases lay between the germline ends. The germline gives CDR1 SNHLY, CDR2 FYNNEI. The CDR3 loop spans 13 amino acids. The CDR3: CASSTDRNTEAFF. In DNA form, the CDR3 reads TGTGCCAGCAGTACCGACAGGAACACTGAAGCTTTCTTT.

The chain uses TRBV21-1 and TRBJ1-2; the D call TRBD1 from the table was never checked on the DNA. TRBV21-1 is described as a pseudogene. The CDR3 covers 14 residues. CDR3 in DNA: TGTGCCAGCAGCAAAGGTGGGACAGGGAATGGCTACACCTTC. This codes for CASSKGGTGNGYTF.

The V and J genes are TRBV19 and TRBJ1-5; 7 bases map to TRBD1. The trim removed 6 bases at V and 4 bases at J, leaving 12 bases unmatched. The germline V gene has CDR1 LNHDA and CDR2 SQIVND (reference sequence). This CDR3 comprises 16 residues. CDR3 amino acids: CASSQLQGVSNQPQHF. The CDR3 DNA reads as TGTGCCAGTAGCCAACTTCAGGGGGTGTCTAATCAGCCCCAGCATTTT.

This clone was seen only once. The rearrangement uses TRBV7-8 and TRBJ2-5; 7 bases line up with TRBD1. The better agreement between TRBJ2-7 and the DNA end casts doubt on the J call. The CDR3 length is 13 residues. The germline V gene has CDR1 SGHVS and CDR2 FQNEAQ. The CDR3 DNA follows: TGTGCCAGCAGCTTAACACAGGGGTACGAGCAGTACTTC. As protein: CASSLTQGYEQYF.

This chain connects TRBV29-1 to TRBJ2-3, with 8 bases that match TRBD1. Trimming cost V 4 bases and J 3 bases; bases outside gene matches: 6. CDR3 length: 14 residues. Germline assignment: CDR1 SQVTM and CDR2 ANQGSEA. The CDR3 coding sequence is TGCAGCGTTGTTCAGGGGGCTTGGACAGATACGCAGTATTTT. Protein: CSVVQGAWTDTQYF.

CDR3 nucleotides: TGTGCCAGCAGTTCCGGGACAGCGAACACTGAAGCTTTCTTT. Translated, it gives CASSSGTANTEAFF. V usage is TRBV5-4 and J usage is TRBJ1-1; 7 nucleotides line up with TRBD1. Germline V lookup: CDR1 SGHNT, CDR2 YYREEE (reference sequence). The V and J ends lost 5 bases and 1 base, in that order; junction bases with no gene match: 5. The CDR3 is made up of 14 amino acids.

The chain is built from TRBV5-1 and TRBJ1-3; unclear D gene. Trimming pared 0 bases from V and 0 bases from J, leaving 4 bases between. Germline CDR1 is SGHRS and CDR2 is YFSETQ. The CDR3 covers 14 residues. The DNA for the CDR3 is TGCGCCAGCAGCTTGGAAGCCTCTGGAAACACCATATATTTT. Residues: CASSLEASGNTIYF.

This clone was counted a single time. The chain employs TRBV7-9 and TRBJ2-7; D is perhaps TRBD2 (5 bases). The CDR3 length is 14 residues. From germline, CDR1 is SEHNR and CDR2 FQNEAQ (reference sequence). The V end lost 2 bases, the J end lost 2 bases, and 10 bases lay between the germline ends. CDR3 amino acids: CASSLSGDPYEQYF. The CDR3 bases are TGTGCCAGCAGCTTATCCGGGGATCCCTACGAGCAGTACTTC. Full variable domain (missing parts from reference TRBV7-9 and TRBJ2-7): DTGVSQNPRHKITKRGQNVTFRCDPISEHNRLYWYRQTLGQGPEFLTYFQNEAQLEKSRLLSDRFSAERPKGSFSTLEIQRTEQGDSAMYLCASSLSGDPYEQYFGPGTRLTVT.

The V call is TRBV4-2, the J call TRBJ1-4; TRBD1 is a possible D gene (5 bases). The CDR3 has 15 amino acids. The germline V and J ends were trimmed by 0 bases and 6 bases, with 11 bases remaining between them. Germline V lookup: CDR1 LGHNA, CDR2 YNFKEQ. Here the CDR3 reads CASSQDPRDYEKLFF. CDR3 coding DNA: TGTGCCAGCAGCCAAGATCCCAGGGACTATGAAAAACTGTTTTTT.

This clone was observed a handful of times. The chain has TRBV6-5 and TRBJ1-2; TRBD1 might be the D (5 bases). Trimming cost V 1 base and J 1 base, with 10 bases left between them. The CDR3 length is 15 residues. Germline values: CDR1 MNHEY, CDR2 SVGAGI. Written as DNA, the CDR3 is TGTGCCAGCAGTTACTGGGCAGGGTATAACTATGGCTACACCTTC. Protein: CASSYWAGYNYGYTF.

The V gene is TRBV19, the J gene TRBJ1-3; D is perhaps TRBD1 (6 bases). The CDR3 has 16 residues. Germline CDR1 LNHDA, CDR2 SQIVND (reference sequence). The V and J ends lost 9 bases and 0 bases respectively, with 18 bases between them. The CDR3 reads CASNANRALSGNTIYF. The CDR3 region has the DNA TGTGCCAGCAACGCTAACAGGGCCCTCTCTGGAAACACCATATATTTT.

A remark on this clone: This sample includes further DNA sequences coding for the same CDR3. The CDR3 protein is CASSQGRGGFTDTQYF. DNA for the CDR3: TGCGCCAGCAGCCAAGGGCGGGGGGGGTTCACAGATACGCAGTATTTT. The chain is built from TRBV4-1 and TRBJ2-3; the match to TRBD2 covers 9 bases. The ends lost 1 base at V and 2 bases at J; junction bases unmatched: 4. Germline CDR1 and CDR2: MGHRA and YSYEKL. CDR3 length equals 16 residues.

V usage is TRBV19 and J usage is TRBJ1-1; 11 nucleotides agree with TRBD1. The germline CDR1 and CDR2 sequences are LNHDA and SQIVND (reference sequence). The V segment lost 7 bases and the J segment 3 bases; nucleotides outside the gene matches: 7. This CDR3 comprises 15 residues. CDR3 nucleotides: TGTGCCAGTATAGGGACAGGGGGTTTGGACACTGAAGCTTTCTTT. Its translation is CASIGTGGLDTEAFF.

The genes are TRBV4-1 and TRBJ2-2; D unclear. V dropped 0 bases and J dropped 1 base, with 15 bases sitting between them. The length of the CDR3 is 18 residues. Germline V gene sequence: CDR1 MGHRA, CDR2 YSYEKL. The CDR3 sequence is CASSQDRTEARNTGELFF. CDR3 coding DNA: TGCGCCAGCAGCCAAGATCGAACCGAGGCTAGGAACACCGGGGAGCTGTTTTTT.